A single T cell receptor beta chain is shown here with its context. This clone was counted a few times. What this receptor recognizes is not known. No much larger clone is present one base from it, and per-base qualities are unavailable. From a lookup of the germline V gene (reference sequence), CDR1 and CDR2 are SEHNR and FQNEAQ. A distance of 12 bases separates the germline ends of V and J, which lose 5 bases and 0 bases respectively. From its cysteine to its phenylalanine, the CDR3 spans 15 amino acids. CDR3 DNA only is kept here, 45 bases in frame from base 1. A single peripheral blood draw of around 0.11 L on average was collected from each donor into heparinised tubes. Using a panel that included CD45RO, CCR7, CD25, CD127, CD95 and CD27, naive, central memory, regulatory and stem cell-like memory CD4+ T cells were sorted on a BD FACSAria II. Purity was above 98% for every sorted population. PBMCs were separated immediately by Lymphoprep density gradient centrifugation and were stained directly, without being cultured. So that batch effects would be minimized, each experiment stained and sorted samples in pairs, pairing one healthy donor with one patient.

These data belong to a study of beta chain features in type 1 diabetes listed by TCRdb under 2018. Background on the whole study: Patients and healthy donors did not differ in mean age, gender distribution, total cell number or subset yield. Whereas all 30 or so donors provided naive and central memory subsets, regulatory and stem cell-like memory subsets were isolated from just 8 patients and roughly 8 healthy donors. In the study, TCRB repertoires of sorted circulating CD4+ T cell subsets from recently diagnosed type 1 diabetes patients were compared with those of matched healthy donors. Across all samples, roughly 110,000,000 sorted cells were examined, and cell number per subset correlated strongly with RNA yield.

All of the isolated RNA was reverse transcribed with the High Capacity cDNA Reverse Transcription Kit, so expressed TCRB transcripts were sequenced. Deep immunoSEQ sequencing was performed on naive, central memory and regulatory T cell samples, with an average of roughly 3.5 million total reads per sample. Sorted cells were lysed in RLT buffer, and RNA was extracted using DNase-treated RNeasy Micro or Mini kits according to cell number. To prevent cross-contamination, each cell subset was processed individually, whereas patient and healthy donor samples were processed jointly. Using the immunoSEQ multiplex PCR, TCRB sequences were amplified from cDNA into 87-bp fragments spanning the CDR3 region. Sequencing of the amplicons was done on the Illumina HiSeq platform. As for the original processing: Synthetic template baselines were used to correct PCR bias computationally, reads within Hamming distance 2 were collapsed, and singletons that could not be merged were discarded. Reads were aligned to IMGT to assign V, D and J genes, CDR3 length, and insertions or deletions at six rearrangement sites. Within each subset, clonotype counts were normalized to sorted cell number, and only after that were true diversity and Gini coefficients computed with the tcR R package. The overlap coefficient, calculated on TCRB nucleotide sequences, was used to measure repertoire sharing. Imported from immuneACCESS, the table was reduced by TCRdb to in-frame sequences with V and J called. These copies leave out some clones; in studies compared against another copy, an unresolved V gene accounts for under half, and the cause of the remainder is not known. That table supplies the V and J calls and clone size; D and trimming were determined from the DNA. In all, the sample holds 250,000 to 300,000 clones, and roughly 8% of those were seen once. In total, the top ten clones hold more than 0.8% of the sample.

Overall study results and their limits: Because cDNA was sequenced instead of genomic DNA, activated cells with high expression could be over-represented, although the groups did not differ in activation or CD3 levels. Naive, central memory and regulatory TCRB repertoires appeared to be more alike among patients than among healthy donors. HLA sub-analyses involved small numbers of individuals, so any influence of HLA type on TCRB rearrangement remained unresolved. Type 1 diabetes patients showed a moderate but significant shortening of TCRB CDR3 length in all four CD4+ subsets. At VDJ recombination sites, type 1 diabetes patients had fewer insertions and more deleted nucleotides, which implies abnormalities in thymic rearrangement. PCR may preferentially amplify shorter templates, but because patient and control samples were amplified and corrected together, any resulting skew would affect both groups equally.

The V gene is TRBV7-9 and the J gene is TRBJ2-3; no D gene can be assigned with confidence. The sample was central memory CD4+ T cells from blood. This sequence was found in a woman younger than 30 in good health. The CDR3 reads CASSQWQSSTDTQYF. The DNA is TGTGCCAGCAGCCAGTGGCAGTCTAGCACAGATACGCAGTATTTT.